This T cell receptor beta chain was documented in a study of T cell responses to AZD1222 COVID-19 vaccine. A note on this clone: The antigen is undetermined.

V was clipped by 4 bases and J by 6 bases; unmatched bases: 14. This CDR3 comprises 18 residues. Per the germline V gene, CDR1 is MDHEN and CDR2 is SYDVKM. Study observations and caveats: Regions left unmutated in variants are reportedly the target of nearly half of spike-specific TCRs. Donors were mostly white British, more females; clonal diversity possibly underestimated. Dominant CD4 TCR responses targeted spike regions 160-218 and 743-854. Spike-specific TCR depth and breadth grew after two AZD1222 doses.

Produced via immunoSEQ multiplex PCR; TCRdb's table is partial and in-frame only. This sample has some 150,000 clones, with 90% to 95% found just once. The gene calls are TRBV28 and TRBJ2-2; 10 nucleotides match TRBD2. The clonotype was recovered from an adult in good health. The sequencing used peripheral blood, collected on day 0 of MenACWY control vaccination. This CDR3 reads CASSSWEASGGGSGELFF. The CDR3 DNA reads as TGTGCCAGCAGTTCCTGGGAAGCTAGCGGGGGAGGTTCCGGGGAGCTGTTTTTT.